The 7 T cell receptor beta chains below all came from one sample that was sequenced in a study of CD8+ T cells in alopecia areata. RNA, once extracted, was reverse transcribed into cDNA for use as the sequencing template. Some clones are missing from TCRdb's copy, which holds only in-frame ones; the method was immunoSEQ multiplex PCR. This table holds approximately 150,000 clones, 45% to 60% found once. The sample consisted of CD4+ T cells sorted from blood. Every receptor here comes from a human donor in good health.

This chain uses TRBV6-5 with TRBJ2-3; tentative D call: TRBD2 (5 bases). The V end was cut by 6 bases, the J end by 4 bases, with 14 bases between. The CDR3 sequence is 14 residues long. CDR1 MNHEY and CDR2 SVGAGI come from the germline V gene. The CDR3 loop reads CASSAMSGADTQYF. For the CDR3, the DNA is TGTGCCAGCAGCGCGATGAGCGGAGCAGATACGCAGTATTTT.

The rearrangement links TRBV2 to TRBJ2-5; TRBD2 matches at 11 bases. The CDR3 totals 14 residues. Germline V gene data show CDR1 as SNHLY and CDR2 as FYNNEI. The V segment lost 6 bases and the J segment 3 bases; nucleotides outside the gene matches: 3. CDR3 in amino acids: CASRRGLAEETQYF. The CDR3 nucleotides are TGTGCCAGCAGGAGGGGACTAGCGGAAGAGACCCAGTACTTC.

This clone was seen a handful of times. The CDR3 bases are TGCAGCGTTGAAGAGCGGGCAGTCAAAGAGACCCAGTACTTC. It encodes CSVEERAVKETQYF. The chain joins TRBV29-1 to TRBJ2-5; D possibly corresponds to TRBD2 (5 bases). The germline V and J ends were trimmed by 0 bases and 3 bases, with 11 bases remaining between them. The CDR3 extends over 14 amino acids. Per the germline V gene, CDR1 is SQVTM and CDR2 is ANQGSEA.

The chain is built from TRBV5-1 and TRBJ2-5, with TRBD2 matching 9 bases. Germline-derived CDR1 and CDR2 are SGHRS and YFSETQ. V was pared by 1 base and J by 6 bases, with 13 bases of the junction left unmatched. The CDR3 has 17 residues. CDR3 amino acids: CASSLQSGLAGRKTQYF. The CDR3 DNA reads as TGCGCCAGCAGCTTGCAGTCCGGCCTAGCGGGAAGGAAGACCCAGTACTTC.

The gene calls are TRBV20-1 and TRBJ2-5, with a possible D match to TRBD2 (5 bases). V lost 6 bases, J lost 4 bases, and 9 bases lay in between. Germline V gene sequence: CDR1 DFQATT, CDR2 SNEGSKA (reference sequence). This CDR3 has 11 amino acids. CDR3 nucleotide sequence: TGCAGTGCCGTAGGAGGAGAGACCCAGTACTTC. This encodes CSAVGGETQYF.

This clone occurred a few times. V usage is TRBV2 and J usage is TRBJ2-3, with a weak D call TRBD2 (5 bases). In germline, CDR1 is SNHLY, CDR2 FYNNEI. V lost 5 bases to trimming and J lost 6 bases, with 12 bases between them. There are 13 residues in the CDR3. The CDR3 nucleotides are TGTGCCAGCAGTCCTACTAGGATGGATACGCAGTATTTT. This gives the protein CASSPTRMDTQYF.

The rearrangement joins TRBV4-1 to TRBJ2-4; no firm D call. The CDR3 extends over 11 amino acids. V lost 0 bases to trimming and J lost 13 bases, with 7 bases between them. In germline, CDR1 is MGHRA, CDR2 YSYEKL. CDR3 residues: CASSQEGKQYF. The CDR3 coding sequence is TGCGCCAGCAGCCAAGAGGGGAAACAGTACTTC.